This entry concerns a single T cell receptor beta chain. Antigen: not known. Some clones are missing from TCRdb's copy, which holds only in-frame ones; the method was immunoSEQ multiplex PCR. The sample includes tens of thousands of clones, 84% of them seen just once. The record originates from a study of OX40 agonist ivuxolimab in advanced cancers. Whole-study context: Dose-escalation patients had hepatocellular carcinoma, melanoma, renal cell or head and neck cancer. General study results and limits: Researchers did not determine the expanded peripheral T cells' antigen specificity. Fewer expanded clones were found on average in CD4+ than in CD8+ T cells.

With V trimmed by 2 bases and J by 8 bases, 27 bases remained unmatched. The CDR3 sequence is 22 residues long. CDR1 and CDR2 from the germline V gene are PRHDT and FYEKMQ (reference sequence). The source is an adult with an advanced solid tumor such as melanoma, head and neck, liver or kidney cancer. The starting material was CD4+ or CD8+ T cells sorted from blood, obtained in a trial of the OX40 agonist ivuxolimab. This chain links TRBV13 with TRBJ2-1; the match to TRBD1 covers 10 bases. CDR3 loop: CASSLLSGLPSDEDRGKDEQFF. The CDR3 DNA is TGTGCCAGCAGCTTATTATCGGGCCTCCCTTCCGATGAGGACAGGGGGAAGGATGAGCAGTTCTTC.